This TCR beta chain was recorded in a study of cytomegalovirus exposure and HLA in healthy donors. In the study overall: A later analysis reported the 130 or so validation repertoires used the same platform as the 666 first-cohort repertoires. Study observations and caveats: TCR sequences were mostly rare, though some public TCRs occurred in many donors. The authors enumerated under 200 TCR beta chains as linked to cytomegalovirus. In the 130 or so validation repertoires, a later analysis found that first-cohort TCR clusters tended to co-occur.

Using immunoSEQ multiplex PCR, the repertoire was profiled, and TCRdb retains in-frame clones only, with some absent. Of 150,000 to 200,000 clones listed, 86% are singletons. The germline V gene encodes CDR1 MNHEY and CDR2 SVGAGI. This CDR3 spans 15 amino acids. Trimming took off 0 bases at V and 1 base at J, with 8 bases between the two ends. This clone has a handful of counts. Antigen unknown. The chain links TRBV6-5 to TRBJ2-3, with D unclear. Sequencing input: PBMCs. The TCR comes from a woman aged 25 to 39 in good health and CMV-seronegative. The CDR3, as DNA: TGTGCCAGCAGTTACTCAGGGATAGGCACAGATACGCAGTATTTT. Its protein product is CASSYSGIGTDTQYF.